These 27 T cell receptor beta chains came from one sample sequenced in a study of CD8 T cells in ankylosing spondylitis. TCRdb processed the 5' RACE reads anew with MiXCR; each CDR3 protein has one entry. Of 250,000 to 400,000 distinct CDR3 sequences listed, around 10% are singletons. Sequenced input: blood, either unsorted or a sorted T cell fraction (not recorded which). The receptors stem from a female donor with ankylosing spondylitis or in good health (not recorded which).

Many counts were recorded for this clonotype. V and J are TRBV5-1 and TRBJ2-2; tentative D call: TRBD1 (5 bases). The germline V gene has CDR1 SGHRS and CDR2 YFSETQ. This CDR3 region has 15 residues. V was clipped by 3 bases and J by 5 bases, with 14 bases between them. The CDR3, as DNA: TGCGCCAGCAGCTCAGACAGCACCCCGACCGGGGAGCTGTTTTTT. Translated, it gives CASSSDSTPTGELFF.

This clonotype turned up a few times. The gene calls are TRBV10-3 and TRBJ2-7; TRBD2 might be the D (6 bases). Trimming took 11 bases from V and 1 from J, leaving 12 bases between them. Germline V gene lookup returns CDR1 ENHRY and CDR2 SYGVKD. The CDR3 runs 12 residues. The CDR3 loop is CAGGRGSYEQYF. DNA for the CDR3: TGTGCCGGGGGTCGGGGGTCCTACGAGCAGTACTTC.

This clonotype has a handful of counts. The chain has TRBV10-3 and TRBJ2-2; the D gene is possibly TRBD2 (5 bases). Germline CDR1 ENHRY, CDR2 SYGVKD. CDR3 length equals 12 residues. Deletions cut 6 bases from V and 6 bases from J, with 8 bases between. The CDR3 nucleotides read TGTGCCATCAGGAAGGGAGCCGGGGAGCTGTTTTTT. It translates to CAIRKGAGELFF.

At least ten counts were recorded for this clonotype. V and J are TRBV29-1 and TRBJ2-1; 14 bases match TRBD2. Unmatched junction bases numbered 5, after V lost 4 bases and J lost 9 bases. Germline CDR1 SQVTM, CDR2 ANQGSEA. The length of the CDR3 is 14 residues. The CDR3 loop reads CSVARLAGGGEQFF. The DNA for the CDR3 is TGCAGCGTTGCCAGACTAGCGGGAGGGGGTGAGCAGTTCTTC.

This clonotype was recorded many times. This chain links TRBV6-2 or TRBV6-3 with TRBJ2-6; D not resolved. The CDR3 has 14 amino acids. CDR1 is MNHEY and CDR2 is SVGEGT in the germline V gene. With 2 bases removed from V and 4 bases from J, the gap between germline ends came to 6 bases. The CDR3 spells CASSYMSGANVLTF. The CDR3 DNA sequence: TGTGCCAGCAGTTACATGTCCGGGGCCAACGTCCTGACTTTC.

This clonotype was detected ten times or more. V usage is TRBV29-1 and J usage is TRBJ2-5; weak D call: TRBD1 (6 bases). The CDR3 contains 12 residues. The germline gives CDR1 SQVTM, CDR2 ANQGSEA. V gave up 7 bases and J gave up 2 bases, with 11 bases separating them. CDR3 in amino acids: CSARQAQETQYF. The DNA for the CDR3 is TGCAGCGCCCGACAGGCTCAAGAGACCCAGTACTTC.

The chain recombines TRBV5-1 with TRBJ2-5, with 8 positions matching TRBD1. The V gene end was trimmed by 0 bases and the J gene end by 1 base; junction bases not matched to a gene: 8. Germline V gene sequence: CDR1 SGHRS, CDR2 YFSETQ. This CDR3 is built from 17 residues. The chain's CDR3 is CASSLAPQTGGQETQYF. The CDR3 DNA reads TGCGCCAGCAGCTTGGCCCCCCAAACAGGGGGCCAAGAGACCCAGTACTTC.

This clonotype was recorded many times. V gene TRBV20-1 combines with J gene TRBJ1-2; weak D call: TRBD1 (6 bases). CDR3 length equals 14 residues. Germline V CDR1 and CDR2: DFQATT, SNEGSKA (reference sequence). V dropped 5 bases and J dropped 5 bases, with 18 bases sitting between them. The DNA for the CDR3 is TGCAGTGCTGAGGGCCGCAGGGGCCTATATGGCTACACCTTC. This translates into CSAEGRRGLYGYTF.

This clonotype was observed at least ten times. The rearrangement uses TRBV24-1 and TRBJ2-1; D not resolved. Per germline, CDR1 KGHDR and CDR2 SFDVKD. V lost 0 bases and J lost 5, with 10 bases in between. CDR3 length: 15 residues. In DNA, the CDR3 is TGTGCCACCAGTGATTTGCGGCAGGACGACAATGAGCAGTTCTTC. Translated: CATSDLRQDDNEQFF.

This clonotype came up many times. This chain joins TRBV12-3 or TRBV12-4 and TRBJ2-1; D ambiguous. This CDR3 has 11 amino acids. V lost 7 bases to trimming and J lost 6 bases, with 7 bases between them. The CDR3, as DNA: TGTGCCAGCAACGGTTTCAATGAGCAGTTCTTC. It codes for CASNGFNEQFF.

The chain couples TRBV6-1 to TRBJ2-2; D is unresolved. Germline loops: CDR1 MNHNS, CDR2 SASEGT. The CDR3 totals 14 residues. Trimming took off 8 bases at V and 6 bases at J, with 16 bases between the two ends. For the CDR3, the DNA is TGTGCCAGCCGGACGGCTTATGGCGCCGGGGAGCTGTTTTTT. Its protein is CASRTAYGAGELFF.

This clonotype was seen repeatedly, ten times or more. The rearrangement joins TRBV28 to TRBJ1-5, with 12 nucleotides matching TRBD1. The CDR3 is 21 residues long. V shed 2 bases and J 0 bases; nucleotides not matched to a gene: 14. Germline lookup yields CDR1 MDHEN and CDR2 SYDVKM. CDR3 residues: CASSLRAGDRGRWYSNQPQHF. The CDR3 DNA follows: TGTGCCAGCAGTTTAAGGGCCGGGGACAGGGGGCGCTGGTATAGCAATCAGCCCCAGCATTTT.

This clonotype has ten or more counts. This chain links TRBV28 with TRBJ1-2; D is possibly TRBD1 (5 bases). The CDR3 length is 17 residues. Trimming pared 7 bases from V and 4 bases from J, leaving 25 bases between. Germline CDR1 reads MDHEN; CDR2 reads SYDVKM. The CDR3 here is CASIQAGGVGFIYGYTF. The CDR3 coding sequence is TGTGCCAGCATTCAGGCGGGGGGGGTAGGATTTATCTATGGCTACACCTTC.

This clonotype was observed many times. V gene TRBV28 combines with J gene TRBJ2-7; D perhaps matches TRBD1 (7 bases). With 11 bases removed from V and 2 bases from J, the gap between germline ends came to 16 bases. Germline assignment: CDR1 MDHEN and CDR2 SYDVKM. The CDR3 runs 13 residues. CDR3 protein: CAVDRAGTYEQYF. In DNA, the CDR3 is TGTGCCGTCGACAGGGCGGGGACCTACGAGCAGTACTTC. Variable domain in full (rest from reference TRBV28 and TRBJ2-7): DVKVTQSSRYLVKRTGEKVFLECVQDMDHENMFWYRQDPGLGLRLIYFSYDVKMKEKGDIPEGYSVSREKKERFSLILESASTNQTSMYLCAVDRAGTYEQYFGPGTRLTVT.

This chain joins TRBV6-1 and TRBJ2-3; 13 positions agree with TRBD2. Germline values: CDR1 MNHNS, CDR2 SASEGT. Losses at the gene ends were 6 bases for V and 4 bases for J; bases not matched to a gene: 4. The CDR3 has 15 residues. This chain's CDR3 is CASSWTSGSPDTQYF. The CDR3, as DNA: TGTGCCAGCAGCTGGACTAGCGGGAGTCCAGATACGCAGTATTTT.

This clonotype was counted at least ten times. The chain carries TRBV10-3 and TRBJ2-6; TRBD1 agrees at 7 bases. The V gene's germline CDR1 is ENHRY and CDR2 SYGVKD. V lost 9 bases, J lost 3 bases, and 5 bases stayed unmatched. This CDR3 comprises 14 residues. This chain's CDR3 is CAIADRDGANVLTF. The CDR3 region has the DNA TGTGCCATTGCTGACAGGGATGGGGCCAACGTCCTGACTTTC.

This chain joins TRBV18 and TRBJ2-7; the D is unclear. CDR3 length equals 15 residues. Looked up from germline, CDR1 is KGHSH and CDR2 is LQKENI. The V gene lost 3 bases and the J gene lost 0 bases, with 12 bases spanning the gap. The CDR3 DNA reads TGTGCCAGCTCACCTAAACAACTTACCTCCTACGAGCAGTACTTC. Encoded protein: CASSPKQLTSYEQYF.

There are many counts of this clonotype. The genes are TRBV12-3 or TRBV12-4 and TRBJ2-7; D may match TRBD1 or TRBD2 (5 bases each). This CDR3 spans 13 amino acids. V was shortened by 6 bases and J by 5 bases, with 14 bases between the two germline ends. The CDR3 protein is CASSQRGFDEQYF. The CDR3 DNA is TGTGCCAGCAGCCAGAGGGGTTTCGACGAGCAGTACTTC.

This clonotype has only a few counts. The chain uses TRBV18 and TRBJ1-5; TRBD1 agrees at 7 bases. Germline CDR1 and CDR2: KGHSH and LQKENI. V dropped 3 bases and J dropped 5; count of bases not matched to a gene: 10. The CDR3 runs to 16 residues. This CDR3 is CASSPLGDRKYQPQHF. CDR3 DNA: TGTGCCAGCTCACCGCTGGGGGACAGAAAATATCAGCCCCAGCATTTT.

The chain has TRBV5-5 and TRBJ1-1, with TRBD1 matching 7 bases. CDR3 length equals 16 residues. CDR1 SGHKS and CDR2 YYEKEE come from the germline V gene (reference sequence). V lost 3 bases, J lost 4 bases, and 12 bases stayed unmatched. The CDR3 here is CASSYPRTGPGTEAFF. DNA of the CDR3: TGTGCCAGCAGCTACCCTCGGACAGGTCCGGGCACTGAAGCTTTCTTT.

This clonotype was picked up a small number of times. This chain uses TRBV6-2 or TRBV6-3 with TRBJ2-1; TRBD1 aligns across 7 bases. J gave up 10 bases and V 3 bases, and 3 bases lay outside the gene matches. The V gene's germline CDR1 is MNHEY and CDR2 SVGEGT. The CDR3 covers 12 residues. In nucleotides, the CDR3 is TGTGCCAGCAGTTATAGAGGGGGCGAGCAGTTCTTC. This codes for CASSYRGGEQFF.

This chain's CDR3 is CASSVEVWQPQHF. In nucleotides, the CDR3 is TGTGCCAGCAGTGTTGAGGTGTGGCAGCCCCAGCATTTT. The chain uses TRBV27 and TRBJ1-5; D unclear. Germline CDR1 MNHEY, CDR2 SMNVEV (reference sequence). This CDR3 is 13 amino acids long. Trimming stripped 5 bases from V and 7 bases from J, with 12 bases between.

The sample holds many counts of this clonotype. The chain couples TRBV5-1 to TRBJ1-5; D possibly corresponds to TRBD1 (5 bases). Germline V gene data show CDR1 as SGHRS and CDR2 as YFSETQ. Trimming left V 4 bases short and J 4 bases short, with 12 bases between. The CDR3 covers 14 residues. The CDR3 here is CASSPDSPNQPQHF. In nucleotides, the CDR3 is TGCGCCAGCAGCCCCGACAGCCCTAATCAGCCCCAGCATTTT.

The chain is built from TRBV5-6 and TRBJ2-5; D unresolved. With 4 bases removed from V and 0 bases from J, the gap between germline ends came to 10 bases. Germline V gene data show CDR1 as SGHDT and CDR2 as YYEEEE. This CDR3 has 14 residues. CDR3 sequence (DNA): TGTGCCAGCAGCCTGCCGCAGCACCAAGAGACCCAGTACTTC. It is translated as CASSLPQHQETQYF.

This clonotype was recorded a few times. This chain uses TRBV4-2 with TRBJ2-6, with a tentative D call TRBD1 (5 bases). Per germline, CDR1 LGHNA and CDR2 YNFKEQ. The CDR3 is made up of 20 amino acids. With 4 bases removed from V and 0 bases from J, the gap between germline ends came to 22 bases. For the CDR3, the DNA is TGTGCCAGCAGCCCCCAACCCAGGGCTTTACCGAGCTCTGGGGCCAACGTCCTGACTTTC. Protein product: CASSPQPRALPSSGANVLTF.

This clonotype was counted many times. The rearrangement links TRBV10-2 to TRBJ1-5, with TRBD1 matching over 7 bases. Germline V gene lookup returns CDR1 WSHSY and CDR2 SAAADI. The ends lost 2 bases at V and 5 bases at J; junction bases unmatched: 0. The CDR3 contains 13 residues. The DNA for the CDR3 is TGCGCCAGCAGTGAGACAGGGGATCAGCCCCAGCATTTT. Amino acids: CASSETGDQPQHF.

This clonotype was seen more than once but under ten times. CDR3 nucleotides: TGTGCCAGCAGCCAAGCAGGGGGCAATTCACCCCTCCACTTT. Translating gives CASSQAGGNSPLHF. The chain employs TRBV4-2 and TRBJ1-6; the match to TRBD1 covers 8 bases. The CDR3 runs 14 residues. The V and J ends lost 1 base and 7 bases, in that order; junction bases with no gene match: 0. The germline V gene has CDR1 LGHNA and CDR2 YNFKEQ.